This TCR beta chain derives from a study of blood T cell repertoires in COVID-19. Whole-study context: Whether acute or convalescent, the COVID-19 samples came from the United States, Italy and Spain.

Original methodology: Quantification of nucleated cells was approximated via reference gene primer amplification. Libraries were prepared by immunoSEQ multiplex PCR; TCRdb keeps only in-frame clonotypes and omits some of them. V and J calls and clone size are those listed in that table; D and trimming were worked out from the DNA. The table has hundreds of thousands of clones, around nine tenths seen once; the top ten hold under 7.5%. Trimming at V came to 6 bases and at J to 6 bases, leaving 4 bases not matched to a gene. CDR1 and CDR2 (germline): MDHEN, SYDVKM. The CDR3 has 14 residues. The sample consisted of peripheral blood. This receptor was taken from a man between 60 and 75 years old who had recovered from COVID-19. The genes are TRBV28 and TRBJ1-6; the match to TRBD1 covers 8 bases. The CDR3 region is CASRRTGPNSPLHF. The CDR3 nucleotides read TGTGCCAGCAGGCGGACAGGGCCTAATTCACCCCTCCACTTT. The full variable domain, rest sourced from reference TRBV28 and TRBJ1-6, is DVKVTQSSRYLVKRTGEKVFLECVQDMDHENMFWYRQDPGLGLRLIYFSYDVKMKEKGDIPEGYSVSREKKERFSLILESASTNQTSMYLCASRRTGPNSPLHFGNGTRLTVT.